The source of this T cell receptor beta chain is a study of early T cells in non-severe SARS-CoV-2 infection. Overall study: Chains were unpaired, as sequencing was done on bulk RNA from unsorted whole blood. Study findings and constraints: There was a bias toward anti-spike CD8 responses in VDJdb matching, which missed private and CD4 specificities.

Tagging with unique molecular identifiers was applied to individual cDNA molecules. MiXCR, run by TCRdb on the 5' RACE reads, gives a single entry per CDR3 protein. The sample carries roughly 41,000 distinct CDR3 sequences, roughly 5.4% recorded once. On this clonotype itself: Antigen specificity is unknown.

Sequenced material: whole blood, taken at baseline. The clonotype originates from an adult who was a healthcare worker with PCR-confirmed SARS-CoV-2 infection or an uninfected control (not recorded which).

The CDR3 DNA follows: TGTGCCAGCAGCGAGACAGGACCCTACGAGCAGTACTTC. Translation: CASSETGPYEQYF. V and J are TRBV2 and TRBJ2-7, with a possible D match to TRBD1 (6 bases). This CDR3 region has 13 residues. V was cut by 6 bases and J by 2 bases, with 11 bases left in between. The germline V gene encodes CDR1 SNHLY and CDR2 FYNNEI. The full variable domain, in which reference TRBV2 and TRBJ2-7 provide the parts outside the CDR3, is EPEVTQTPSHQVTQMGQEVILRCVPISNHLYFYWYRQILGQKVEFLVSFYNNEISEKSEIFDDQFSVERPDGSNFTLKIRSTKLEDSAMYFCASSETGPYEQYFGPGTRLTVT.